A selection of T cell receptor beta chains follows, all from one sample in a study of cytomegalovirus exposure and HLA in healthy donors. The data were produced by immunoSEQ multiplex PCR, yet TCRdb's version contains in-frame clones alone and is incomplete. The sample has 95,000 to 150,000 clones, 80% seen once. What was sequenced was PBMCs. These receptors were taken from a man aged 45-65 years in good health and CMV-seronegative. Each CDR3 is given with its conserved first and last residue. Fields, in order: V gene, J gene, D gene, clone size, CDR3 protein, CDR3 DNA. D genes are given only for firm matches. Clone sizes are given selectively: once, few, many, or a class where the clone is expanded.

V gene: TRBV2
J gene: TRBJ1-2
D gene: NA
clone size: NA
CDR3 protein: CASSERGDHYGYTF
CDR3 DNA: TGTGCCAGCAGTGAACGGGGTGATCACTATGGCTACACCTTC

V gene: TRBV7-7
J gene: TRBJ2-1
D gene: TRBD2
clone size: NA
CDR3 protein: CASSFSLAENEQFF
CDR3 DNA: TGTGCCAGCAGCTTTTCACTAGCGGAGAATGAGCAGTTCTTC

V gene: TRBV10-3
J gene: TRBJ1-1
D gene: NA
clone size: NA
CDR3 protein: CAIRREISNTEAFF
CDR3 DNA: TGTGCCATCAGGCGGGAGATTTCGAACACTGAAGCTTTCTTT

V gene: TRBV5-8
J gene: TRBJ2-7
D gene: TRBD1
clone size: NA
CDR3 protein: CASSSRDRPAYEQYF
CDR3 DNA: TGTGCCAGCAGCTCGAGGGACAGGCCCGCCTACGAGCAGTACTTC

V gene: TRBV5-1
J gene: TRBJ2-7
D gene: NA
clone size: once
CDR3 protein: CASSRQDFSYEQYF
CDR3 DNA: TGCGCCAGCAGTCGACAGGATTTCTCCTACGAGCAGTACTTC

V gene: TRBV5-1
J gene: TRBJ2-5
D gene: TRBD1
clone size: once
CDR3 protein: CASSRDRTIETQYF
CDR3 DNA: TGCGCCAGCAGCCGGGACAGAACTATCGAGACCCAGTACTTC

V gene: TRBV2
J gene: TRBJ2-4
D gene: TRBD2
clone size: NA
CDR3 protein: CASSGGSDIQYF
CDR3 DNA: TGTGCCAGCTCCGGCGGGAGTGACATTCAGTACTTC

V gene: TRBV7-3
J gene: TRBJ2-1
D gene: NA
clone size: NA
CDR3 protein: CASSPLGPTDNEQFF
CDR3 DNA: TGTGCCAGCAGCCCGCTGGGGCCCACAGACAATGAGCAGTTCTTC

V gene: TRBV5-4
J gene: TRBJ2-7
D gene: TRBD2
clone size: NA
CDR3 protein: CASSRRLANTYEQYF
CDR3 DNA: TGTGCCAGCAGCCGGAGACTAGCGAATACCTACGAGCAGTACTTC

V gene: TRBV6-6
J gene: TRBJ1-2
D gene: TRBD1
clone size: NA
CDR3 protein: CATVDGTDVGYTF
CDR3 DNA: TGTGCCACCGTGGATGGGACAGATGTTGGCTACACCTTC

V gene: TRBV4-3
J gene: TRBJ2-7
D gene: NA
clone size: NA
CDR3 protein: CASSQVLAGEQYF
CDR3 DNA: TGCGCCAGCAGCCAAGTGTTAGCCGGCGAGCAGTACTTC

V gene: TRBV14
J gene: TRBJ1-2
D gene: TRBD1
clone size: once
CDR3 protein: CASSQDRYTGGGYTF
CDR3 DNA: TGTGCCAGCAGCCAAGATAGATATACAGGGGGGGGCTACACCTTC

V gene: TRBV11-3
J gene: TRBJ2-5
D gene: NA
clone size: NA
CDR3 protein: CASSLGRALQETQYF
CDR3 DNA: TGTGCCAGCAGCTTAGGCAGGGCCCTCCAAGAGACCCAGTACTTC

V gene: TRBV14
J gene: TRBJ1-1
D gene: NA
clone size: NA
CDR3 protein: CASSQEANTEAFF
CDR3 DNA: TGTGCCAGCAGCCAAGAAGCGAACACTGAAGCTTTCTTT

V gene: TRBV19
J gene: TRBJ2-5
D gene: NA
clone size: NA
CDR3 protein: CASTLTGGDQETQYF
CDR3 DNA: TGTGCCAGTACCTTGACGGGGGGCGACCAAGAGACCCAGTACTTC

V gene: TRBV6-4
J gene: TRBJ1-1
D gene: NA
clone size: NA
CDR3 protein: CASSEFGLMNTEAFF
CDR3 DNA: TGTGCCAGCAGTGAGTTTGGACTAATGAACACTGAAGCTTTCTTT

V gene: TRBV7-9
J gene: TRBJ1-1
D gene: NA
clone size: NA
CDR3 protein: CASSFGTPGPRNTEAFF
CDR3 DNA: TGTGCCAGCAGCTTCGGGACACCCGGTCCTAGGAACACTGAAGCTTTCTTT

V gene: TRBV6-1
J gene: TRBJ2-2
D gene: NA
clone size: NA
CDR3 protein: CASSAPPLGTTNTGELFF
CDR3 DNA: TGTGCCAGCAGTGCCCCGCCCCTCGGGACAACGAACACCGGGGAGCTGTTTTTT

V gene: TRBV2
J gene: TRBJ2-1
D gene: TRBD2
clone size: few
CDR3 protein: CASSETNIAGGGEQFF
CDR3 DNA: TGTGCCAGCAGCGAGACTAATATAGCGGGGGGAGGGGAGCAGTTCTTC

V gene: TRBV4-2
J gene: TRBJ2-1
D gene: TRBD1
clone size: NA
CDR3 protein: CASSQDPLGTGGLGEQFF
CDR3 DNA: TGTGCCAGCAGCCAAGACCCTCTTGGGACAGGGGGACTGGGTGAGCAGTTCTTC

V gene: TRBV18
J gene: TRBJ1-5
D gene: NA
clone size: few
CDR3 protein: CASSQQGDQPQHF
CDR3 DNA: TGTGCCAGCTCACAACAGGGTGATCAGCCCCAGCATTTT

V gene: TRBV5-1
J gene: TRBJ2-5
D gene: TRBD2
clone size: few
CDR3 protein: CASSPEGTSGLETQYF
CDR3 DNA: TGCGCCAGCAGTCCCGAGGGGACTAGCGGTCTCGAGACCCAGTACTTC

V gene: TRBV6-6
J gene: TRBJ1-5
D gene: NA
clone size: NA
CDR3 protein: CASNRERNQPQHF
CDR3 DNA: TGTGCCAGCAACAGGGAACGCAATCAGCCCCAGCATTTT

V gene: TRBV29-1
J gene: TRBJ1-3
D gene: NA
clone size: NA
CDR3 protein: CSAEQSTGNTIYF
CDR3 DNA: TGCAGCGCCGAACAGTCGACTGGAAACACCATATATTTT

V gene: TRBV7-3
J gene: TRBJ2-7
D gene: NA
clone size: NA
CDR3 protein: CASSPSGDSLMQYF
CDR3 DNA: TGTGCCAGCAGCCCCAGTGGGGACTCCCTTATGCAGTACTTC

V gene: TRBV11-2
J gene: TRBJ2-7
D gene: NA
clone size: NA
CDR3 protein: CASSFADGGSYEQYF
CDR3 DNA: TGTGCCAGCAGCTTTGCTGACGGGGGATCCTACGAGCAGTACTTC

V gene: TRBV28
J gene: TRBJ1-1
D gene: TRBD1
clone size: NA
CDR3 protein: CASSKMGQMNTEAFF
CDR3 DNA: TGTGCCAGCAGTAAAATGGGACAGATGAACACTGAAGCTTTCTTT

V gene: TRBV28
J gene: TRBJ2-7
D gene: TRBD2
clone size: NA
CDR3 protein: CASSPGGPYEQYF
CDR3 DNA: TGTGCCAGCAGTCCGGGGGGGCCTTACGAGCAGTACTTC

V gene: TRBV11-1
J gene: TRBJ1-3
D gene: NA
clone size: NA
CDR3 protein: CASSSPGKPTGNTIYF
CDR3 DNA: TGTGCCAGCAGCTCACCGGGAAAACCCACTGGAAACACCATATATTTT

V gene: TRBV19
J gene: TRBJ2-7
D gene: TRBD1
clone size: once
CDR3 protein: CASSSEGQIPYEQYF
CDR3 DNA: TGTGCCAGTAGTTCAGAGGGACAGATCCCCTACGAGCAGTACTTC

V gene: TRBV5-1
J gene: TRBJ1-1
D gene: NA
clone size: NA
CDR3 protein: CASSLARGYTEAFF
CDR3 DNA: TGCGCCAGCAGCTTGGCAAGGGGGTACACTGAAGCTTTCTTT

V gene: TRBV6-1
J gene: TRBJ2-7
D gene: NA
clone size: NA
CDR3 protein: CASSVGEGYEQYF
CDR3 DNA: TGTGCCAGCAGTGTAGGGGAAGGCTACGAGCAGTACTTC

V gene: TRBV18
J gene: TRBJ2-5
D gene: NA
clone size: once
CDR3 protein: CASSRDSRRETQYF
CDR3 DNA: TGTGCCAGCTCCAGGGACTCCCGGCGGGAGACCCAGTACTTC

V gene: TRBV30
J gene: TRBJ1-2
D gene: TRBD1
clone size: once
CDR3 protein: CAWSPQGYYGYTF
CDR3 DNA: TGTGCCTGGAGTCCACAGGGGTACTATGGCTACACCTTC

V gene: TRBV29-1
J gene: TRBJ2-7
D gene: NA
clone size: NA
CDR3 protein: CSVESGITYEQYF
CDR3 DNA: TGCAGCGTTGAGTCAGGTATTACCTACGAGCAGTACTTC